The sequence of this T cell receptor (beta chain) was determined in a study of blood T cell repertoires in COVID-19. Whole-study context: Acute-phase and convalescent COVID-19 samples originated in the United States, Italy and Spain. Sources were T cells, B-cell-depleted T cells, or PBMCs; the material itself was cDNA or gDNA.

Germline V gene data show CDR1 as LNHNV and CDR2 as YYDKDF (reference sequence). The CDR3 consists of 15 residues. The V segment lost 3 bases and the J segment 3 bases; nucleotides outside the gene matches: 6. As originally analysed: Reference gene primer amplification gave estimated nucleated cell counts. Sequenced by immunoSEQ multiplex PCR; TCRdb stores in-frame clones only, minus some. That table furnishes V, J and clone size, whereas the DNA furnished D and trimming. The sample has about 72,000 clones, roughly 90% seen once; the top ten hold roughly 8%. The sequenced sample was peripheral blood. The chain recombines TRBV15 with TRBJ2-7, with TRBD1 identical over 9 bases. The receptor was isolated from a man between 25 and 39 years old with acute or convalescent COVID-19. CDR3 coding DNA: TGTGCCACCAGCAGGGGGACAGGGCCCAACTACGAGCAGTACTTC. It yields the protein CATSRGTGPNYEQYF.